The 18 T cell receptor beta chains below were found in one sample sequenced in a study of T cell changes during pregnancy in multiple sclerosis. This table comes from immunoSEQ multiplex PCR, and its TCRdb copy is limited to in-frame clones, with some not included. The table records under 50,000 clones, around 92% of them present only once. Sequenced here: CD8+ T cells from peripheral blood mononuclear cells, sampled in the third trimester of pregnancy. Every receptor here comes from a female donor with multiple sclerosis, enrolled in a pregnancy study.

This clone was recorded a few times. V is TRBV9 and J is TRBJ1-1, with TRBD1 as a possible D gene (5 bases). Per germline, CDR1 SGDLS and CDR2 YYNGEE. The germline V and J ends were trimmed by 6 bases and 5 bases, with 14 bases remaining between them. This CDR3 has 13 residues. CDR3 DNA sequence: TGTGCCAGCAAACAGGCCGGTGGGACTGAAGCTTTCTTT. It codes for CASKQAGGTEAFF.

The sample holds a few counts of this clone. The V and J genes are TRBV10-1 and TRBJ1-6; TRBD1 aligns across 8 bases. Trimming cost V 2 bases and J 9 bases; bases outside gene matches: 3. The CDR3 consists of 14 residues. Germline CDR1 reads WNHNN; CDR2 reads SYGVQD (reference sequence). CDR3 protein: CASSELGQASPLHF. DNA for the CDR3: TGCGCCAGCAGTGAGCTGGGACAGGCTTCACCCCTCCACTTT.

V is TRBV27 and J is TRBJ2-3; maybe TRBD2 (7 bases). The V end lost 2 bases, the J end lost 4 bases, and 10 bases lay between the germline ends. The CDR3 is 14 amino acids. Looked up from germline, CDR1 is MNHEY and CDR2 is SMNVEV (reference sequence). The CDR3 sequence: CASSLGGAPDTQYF. The DNA for the CDR3 is TGTGCCAGCAGTTTAGGGGGGGCTCCAGATACGCAGTATTTT.

Of note for this clone: The junction does not match germline at one end; this may be a read error. Within the sample, other DNA sequences also encode this same CDR3. The gene calls are TRBV6-4 and TRBJ2-6, with D tentatively TRBD1 (7 bases). The CDR3 totals 17 residues. CDR1 and CDR2 (germline): MRHNA, SNTAGT. The CDR3, as DNA: TGTGCCAGCAGTGACCAGGGGGGCTTCTCTAGGGCCAACGTCCTGACTTTC. Translating gives CASSDQGGFSRANVLTF.

The rearrangement uses TRBV7-9 and TRBJ1-1, with 7 positions matching TRBD1. V gave up 5 bases and J gave up 5 bases; unmatched junction bases: 8. The CDR3 is made up of 14 amino acids. Germline lookup yields CDR1 SEHNR and CDR2 FQNEAQ (reference sequence). CDR3 coding DNA: TGTGCCAGCAGCCCGACAGGGTCGCTTACTGAAGCTTTCTTT. Encoded protein: CASSPTGSLTEAFF.

The chain carries TRBV6-1 and TRBJ2-7, with no clear D. The CDR3 sequence is 12 residues long. V was clipped by 6 bases and J by 3 bases, with 9 bases between them. Germline lookup yields CDR1 MNHNS and CDR2 SASEGT. As DNA, the CDR3 is TGTGCCAGCAGGCCCGGGTACTACGAGCAGTACTTC. Translating it yields CASRPGYYEQYF.

The rearrangement links TRBV6-1 to TRBJ2-6; tentatively, D is TRBD1 (5 bases). The length of the CDR3 is 15 residues. Per the germline V gene, CDR1 is MNHNS and CDR2 is SASEGT. Trimming left V 1 base short and J 3 bases short, with 7 bases between. The CDR3 DNA reads TGTGCCAGCAGTGAAGAAGGGGTTGGGGCCAACGTCCTGACTTTC. This codes for CASSEEGVGANVLTF.

The chain recombines TRBV7-9 with TRBJ2-1, with D unclear. V shed 4 bases and J shed 4 bases, with 14 bases lying between them. Germline CDR1 SEHNR, CDR2 FQNEAQ (reference sequence). The CDR3 is made up of 15 amino acids. The CDR3 reads CASSSTKAGYNEQFF. The DNA of the CDR3 is TGTGCCAGCAGCTCCACCAAGGCAGGATACAATGAGCAGTTCTTC.

This chain connects TRBV30 to TRBJ1-4; D is possibly TRBD1 (6 bases). The CDR3 is 13 amino acids. CDR1 GTSNPN and CDR2 SVGIG come from the germline V gene (reference sequence). Between the trimmed V and J ends, which lost 7 bases and 7 bases, there was a span of 16 bases. In DNA form, the CDR3 reads TGTGCCTTACCACAGGGCCGGGGTGAAAAACTGTTTTTT. This codes for CALPQGRGEKLFF.

This rearrangement joins TRBV19 to TRBJ2-1; D might be TRBD2 (6 bases). The germline V gene has CDR1 LNHDA and CDR2 SQIVND (reference sequence). V lost 3 bases and J lost 0, with 9 bases in between. This CDR3 contains 15 residues. CDR3 DNA: TGTGCCAGTAGTATGGGGGGTAACTCCTACAATGAGCAGTTCTTC. Translating gives CASSMGGNSYNEQFF.

The V and J genes are TRBV15 and TRBJ2-1; 8 bases fit TRBD2. The germline CDR1 and CDR2 sequences are LNHNV and YYDKDF (reference sequence). The V segment lost 5 bases and the J segment 9 bases; nucleotides outside the gene matches: 9. This CDR3 has 14 residues. Here the CDR3 DNA reads TGTGCCACCAGCTACCCGGGACTAGAGGGTGAGCAGTTCTTC. Translated: CATSYPGLEGEQFF.

This clone occurred a few times. The chain combines TRBV6-1 with TRBJ1-2; TRBD1 might be the D (6 bases). The V gene lost 0 bases and the J gene lost 7 bases, with 18 bases spanning the gap. CDR1 and CDR2 (germline): MNHNS, SASEGT. This CDR3 comprises 16 residues. The CDR3 coding sequence is TGTGCCAGCAGTGAAGCGCTTCGGGGGGCTTCGTCTGGCTACACCTTC. Amino acid sequence: CASSEALRGASSGYTF.

The chain couples TRBV25-1 to TRBJ2-2; the D gene is possibly TRBD2 (6 bases). CDR3 length equals 16 residues. V was pared by 5 bases and J by 4 bases, with 17 bases between. Germline-derived CDR1 and CDR2 are MGHDK and SYGVNS. The CDR3 protein is CASSNWDSRGTGELFF. The CDR3 DNA reads as TGTGCCAGCAGTAACTGGGACTCCCGGGGCACCGGGGAGCTGTTTTTT.

As for this clone: Other DNA sequences of this sample code for an identical CDR3. The chain joins TRBV9 to TRBJ1-2; no clear D. Trimming stripped 0 bases from V and 0 bases from J, with 3 bases between. CDR3 size: 13 residues. Looked up from germline, CDR1 is SGDLS and CDR2 is YYNGEE. The CDR3 DNA reads as TGTGCCAGCAGCGTAGCGGCTAACTATGGCTACACCTTC. Amino acid sequence: CASSVAANYGYTF.

This chain connects TRBV19 to TRBJ1-2, with D maybe TRBD1 (6 bases). Trimming shortened V by 3 bases and J by 8 bases, and 13 bases separated the two germline ends. The germline V gene encodes CDR1 LNHDA and CDR2 SQIVND (reference sequence). The CDR3 is made up of 13 amino acids. CDR3: CASSIGGASGYTF. The CDR3 bases are TGTGCCAGTAGTATCGGGGGGGCTTCAGGCTACACCTTC. Drawing the rest from reference TRBV19 and TRBJ1-2, the complete variable domain is DGGITQSPKYLFRKEGQNVTLSCEQNLNHDAMYWYRQDPGQGLRLIYYSQIVNDFQKGDIAEGYSVSREKKESFPLTVTSAQKNPTAFYLCASSIGGASGYTFGSGTRLTVV.

This chain uses TRBV27 with TRBJ2-3; D is unclear. The germline CDR1 and CDR2 sequences are MNHEY and SMNVEV (reference sequence). The CDR3 has 14 amino acids. Trimming took off 5 bases at V and 4 bases at J, with 13 bases between the two ends. In DNA form, the CDR3 reads TGTGCCAGCAGTCTATTGTCCGTGTCAGATACGCAGTATTTT. It codes for CASSLLSVSDTQYF.

A single count supports this clone. The chain couples TRBV13 to TRBJ2-7; a weak D match, TRBD1 (5 bases). V lost 4 bases, J lost 1 base, and 20 bases lay in between. CDR3 size: 17 residues. Germline CDR1 reads PRHDT; CDR2 reads FYEKMQ (reference sequence). CDR3 coding DNA: TGTGCCAGCAGCTCCAATGTGCCGGCTAGGGGATCCTACGAGCAGTACTTC. Translating it yields CASSSNVPARGSYEQYF.

DNA for the CDR3: TGTGCCAGCGGATATTGGGGCAACACTGAAGCTTTCTTT. This sequence encodes CASGYWGNTEAFF. The chain combines TRBV27 with TRBJ1-1; TRBD1 is a possible D gene (5 bases). CDR1 MNHEY and CDR2 SMNVEV come from the germline V gene (reference sequence). V shed 8 bases and J shed 2 bases, with 12 bases lying between them. The CDR3 totals 13 residues.